This entry lists 10 T cell receptor beta chains sequenced from one sample in a study of OX40 agonist ivuxolimab in advanced cancers. The assay was immunoSEQ multiplex PCR, and TCRdb's table has in-frame clones only and misses some. This table holds about 94,000 clones, around nine tenths found once. The material was CD4+ or CD8+ T cells sorted from blood, obtained in a trial of the OX40 agonist ivuxolimab. The receptors were gathered from an adult with an advanced solid tumor such as melanoma, head and neck, liver or kidney cancer.

Comments on this clone: Sequence at one end of the junction differs from germline and may be a read error. The rearrangement uses TRBV11-1 and TRBJ2-7; TRBD2 aligns across 8 bases. The V gene's germline CDR1 is SGHAT and CDR2 FQDESV (reference sequence). The CDR3 sequence is 15 residues long. DNA of the CDR3: TGTGCCAGCAGCCTAGCGGGTGACAGGATCTACGAGCAGTACTTC. It codes for CASSLAGDRIYEQYF.

The gene calls are TRBV7-8 and TRBJ2-5; 11 bases are a match to TRBD1. V shed 0 bases and J 2 bases; nucleotides not matched to a gene: 17. The CDR3 is 21 amino acids. Germline V gene sequence: CDR1 SGHVS, CDR2 FQNEAQ. As DNA, the CDR3 is TGTGCCAGCAGCTTAGCGTGGGCGCTGGGGACAGGGGGTGGGCTACAAGAGACCCAGTACTTC. This sequence encodes CASSLAWALGTGGGLQETQYF.

This chain uses TRBV6-1 with TRBJ2-1, with TRBD1 identical over 10 bases. Unmatched junction bases numbered 13, after V lost 11 bases and J lost 6 bases. From germline, CDR1 is MNHNS and CDR2 SASEGT. This CDR3 comprises 15 residues. The CDR3 sequence: CAGRTGTGVGNEQFF. The CDR3 DNA is TGTGCCGGCCGGACCGGGACAGGGGTGGGCAATGAGCAGTTCTTC.

The rearrangement joins TRBV5-4 to TRBJ2-1; possible D gene TRBD1, 6 bases. V was pared by 0 bases and J by 8 bases, with 9 bases between. Germline CDR1 is SGHNT and CDR2 is YYREEE (reference sequence). There are 13 residues in the CDR3. This CDR3 is CASSLGQDDEQFF. For the CDR3, the DNA is TGTGCCAGCAGCTTGGGACAGGACGATGAGCAGTTCTTC. Full variable domain (outside the CDR3, taken from reference TRBV5-4 and TRBJ2-1): ETGVTQSPTHLIKTRGQQVTLRCSSQSGHNTVSWYQQALGQGPQFIFQYYREEENGRGNFPPRFSGLQFPNYSSELNVNALELDDSALYLCASSLGQDDEQFFGPGTRLTVL.

This chain links TRBV30 with TRBJ2-7, with TRBD1 as a possible D gene (5 bases). In germline, CDR1 is GTSNPN, CDR2 SVGIG (reference sequence). This CDR3 contains 13 residues. V was trimmed by 2 bases and J by 6 bases, leaving 14 bases between them. The CDR3 is CAWSIRTTTEQYF. The CDR3, as DNA: TGTGCCTGGAGTATTAGGACAACGACCGAGCAGTACTTC.

CDR3 in amino acids: CASRRQGLSDEQFF. Here the CDR3 DNA reads TGCGCCAGCAGAAGACAGGGCCTTTCGGATGAGCAGTTCTTC. The chain carries TRBV5-1 and TRBJ2-1, with 7 bases fitting TRBD1. The CDR3 consists of 14 residues. Germline assignment: CDR1 SGHRS and CDR2 YFSETQ. Trimming cost V 5 bases and J 8 bases; bases outside gene matches: 10.

The V gene is TRBV4-1, the J gene TRBJ2-3; 9 nucleotides match TRBD1. Germline CDR1 reads MGHRA; CDR2 reads YSYEKL. V was pared by 1 base and J by 3 bases, with 5 bases of the junction left unmatched. The CDR3 covers 16 residues. The CDR3 sequence: CASSQVGTGRTDTQYF. In nucleotides, the CDR3 is TGCGCCAGCAGCCAAGTTGGGACAGGGAGGACAGATACGCAGTATTTT.

The chain recombines TRBV5-1 with TRBJ2-1; maybe TRBD1 (6 bases). The CDR3 totals 21 residues. Per the germline V gene, CDR1 is SGHRS and CDR2 is YFSETQ. Trimming took 1 base from V and 0 from J, leaving 26 bases between them. The chain's CDR3 is CASSLLTRDNVGPSSYNEQFF. The CDR3 bases are TGCGCCAGCAGCTTGCTTACCCGGGACAATGTCGGGCCAAGCTCCTACAATGAGCAGTTCTTC.

The rearrangement links TRBV5-8 to TRBJ2-2; 7 nucleotides match TRBD1. CDR1 and CDR2 from the germline V gene are SGHTS and YDEGEE. V trimming: 0 bases; J trimming: 1 base; junction bases outside the gene matches: 0. The CDR3 spans 15 residues. The CDR3 DNA reads as TGTGCCAGCAGCTTGGGACAGGGGAACACCGGGGAGCTGTTTTTT. Translating it yields CASSLGQGNTGELFF.

This rearrangement joins TRBV18 to TRBJ2-2; 13 bases fit TRBD2. V lost 2 bases, J lost 3 bases, and 0 bases stayed unmatched. Germline CDR1 KGHSH, CDR2 LQKENI. The CDR3 sequence is 16 residues long. The CDR3 spells CASSPGLAGDTGELFF. CDR3 nucleotides: TGTGCCAGCTCACCAGGACTAGCGGGGGACACCGGGGAGCTGTTTTTT.